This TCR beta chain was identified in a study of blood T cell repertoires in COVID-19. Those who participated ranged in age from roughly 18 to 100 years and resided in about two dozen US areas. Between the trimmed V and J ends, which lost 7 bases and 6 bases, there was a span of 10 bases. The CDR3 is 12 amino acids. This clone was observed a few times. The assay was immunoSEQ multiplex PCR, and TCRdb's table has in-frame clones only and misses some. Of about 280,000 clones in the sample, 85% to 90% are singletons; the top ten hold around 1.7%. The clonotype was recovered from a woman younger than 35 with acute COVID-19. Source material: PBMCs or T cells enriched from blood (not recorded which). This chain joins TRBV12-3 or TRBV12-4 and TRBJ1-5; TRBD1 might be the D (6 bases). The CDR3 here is CASMEQGQPQHF. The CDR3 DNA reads TGTGCCAGCATGGAACAGGGTCAGCCCCAGCATTTT.